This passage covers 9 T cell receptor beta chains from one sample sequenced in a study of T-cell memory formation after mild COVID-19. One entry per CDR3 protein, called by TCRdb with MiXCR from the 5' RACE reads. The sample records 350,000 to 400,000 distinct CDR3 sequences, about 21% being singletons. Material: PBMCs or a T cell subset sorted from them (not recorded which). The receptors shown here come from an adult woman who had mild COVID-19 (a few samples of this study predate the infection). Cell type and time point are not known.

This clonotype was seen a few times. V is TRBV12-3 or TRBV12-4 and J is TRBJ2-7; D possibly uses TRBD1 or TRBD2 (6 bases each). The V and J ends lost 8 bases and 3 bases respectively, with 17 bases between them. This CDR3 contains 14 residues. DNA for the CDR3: TGTGCCAGCCGGATAGGGGGGAGCTACTACGAGCAGTACTTC. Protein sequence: CASRIGGSYYEQYF.

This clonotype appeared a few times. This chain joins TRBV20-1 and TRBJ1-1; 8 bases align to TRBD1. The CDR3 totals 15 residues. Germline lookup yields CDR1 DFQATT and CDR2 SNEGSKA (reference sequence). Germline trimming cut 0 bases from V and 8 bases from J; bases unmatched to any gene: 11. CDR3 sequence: CSARDGDRGEEEAFF. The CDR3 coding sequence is TGCAGTGCTAGAGATGGAGACAGGGGTGAAGAGGAAGCTTTCTTT.

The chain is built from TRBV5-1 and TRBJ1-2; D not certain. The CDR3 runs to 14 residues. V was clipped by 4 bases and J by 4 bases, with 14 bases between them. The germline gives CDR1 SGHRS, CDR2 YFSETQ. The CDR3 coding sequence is TGCGCCAGCAGCGTGGCGCAGGACGCCTATGGCTACACCTTC. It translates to CASSVAQDAYGYTF.

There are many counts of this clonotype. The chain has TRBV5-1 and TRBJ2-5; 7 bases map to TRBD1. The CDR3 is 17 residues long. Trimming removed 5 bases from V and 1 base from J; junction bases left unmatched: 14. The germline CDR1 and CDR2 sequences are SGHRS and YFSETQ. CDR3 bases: TGCGCCAGCAGTGCGGGTCCAGAGACAGGGCCCCAAGAGACCCAGTACTTC. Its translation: CASSAGPETGPQETQYF.

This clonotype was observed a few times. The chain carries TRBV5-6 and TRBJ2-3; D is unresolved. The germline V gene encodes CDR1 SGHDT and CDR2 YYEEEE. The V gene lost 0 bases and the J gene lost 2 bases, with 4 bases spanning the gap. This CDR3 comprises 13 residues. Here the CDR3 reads CASSLGITDTQYF. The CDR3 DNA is TGTGCCAGCAGCTTGGGGATCACAGATACGCAGTATTTT.

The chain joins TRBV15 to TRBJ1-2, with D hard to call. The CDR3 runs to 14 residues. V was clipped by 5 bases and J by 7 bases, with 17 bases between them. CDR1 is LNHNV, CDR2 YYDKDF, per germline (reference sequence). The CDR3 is CATSPHGLNIGYTF. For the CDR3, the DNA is TGTGCCACCAGCCCTCACGGACTCAACATTGGCTACACCTTC.

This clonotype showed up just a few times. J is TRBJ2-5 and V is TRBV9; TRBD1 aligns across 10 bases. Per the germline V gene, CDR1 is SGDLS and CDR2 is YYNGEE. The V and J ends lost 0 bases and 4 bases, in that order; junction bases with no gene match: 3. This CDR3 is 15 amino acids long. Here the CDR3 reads CASSVGTGGRETQYF. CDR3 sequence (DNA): TGTGCCAGCAGCGTAGGGACAGGGGGACGAGAGACCCAGTACTTC.

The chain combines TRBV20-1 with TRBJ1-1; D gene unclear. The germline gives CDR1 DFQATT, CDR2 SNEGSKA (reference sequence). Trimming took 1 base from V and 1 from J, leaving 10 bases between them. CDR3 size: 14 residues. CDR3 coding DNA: TGCAGTGCTAGAGGCGACGGGAGGAACACTGAAGCTTTCTTT. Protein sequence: CSARGDGRNTEAFF.

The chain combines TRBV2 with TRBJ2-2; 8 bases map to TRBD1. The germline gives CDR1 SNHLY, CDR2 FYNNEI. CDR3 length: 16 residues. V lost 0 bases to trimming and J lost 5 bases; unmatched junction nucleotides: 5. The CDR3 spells CASSEAQGAWTGELFF. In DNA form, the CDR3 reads TGTGCCAGCAGTGAAGCCCAGGGGGCTTGGACCGGGGAGCTGTTTTTT.